A selection of T cell receptor beta chains follows, all from one sample in a study of OX40 agonist ivuxolimab in advanced cancers. Here immunoSEQ multiplex PCR was the method, and the copy in TCRdb shows in-frame clones only, minus some. The sample has 90,000 to 150,000 clones; around 89% are singletons. Sample: CD4+ or CD8+ T cells sorted from blood, taken in a trial of the OX40 agonist ivuxolimab. The receptors derive from an adult with an advanced solid tumor such as melanoma, head and neck, liver or kidney cancer. Each CDR3 is given with its conserved first and last residue. Fields, in order: J gene, D gene, V gene, CDR3 protein, CDR3 DNA. A D gene is named only where the DNA matches it firmly.

TRBJ2-5 | - | TRBV7-2 | CVTAPRTGYQETQYF | TGTGTTACCGCTCCGAGAACAGGGTACCAAGAGACCCAGTACTTC
TRBJ2-1 | TRBD1 | TRBV30 | CAWRTGGGEQFF | TGTGCCTGGAGGACAGGGGGTGGTGAGCAGTTCTTC
TRBJ1-6 | - | TRBV2 | CASRREGSYNSPLHF | TGTGCCAGCAGAAGGGAAGGCTCCTATAATTCACCCCTCCACTTT
TRBJ1-5 | - | TRBV30 | CAWNPRGGQPQHF | TGTGCCTGGAACCCACGGGGTGGGCAGCCCCAGCATTTT
TRBJ1-4 | TRBD1 | TRBV28 | CASRRPSGGGEKLFF | TGTGCCAGCAGACGACCTTCAGGGGGTGGTGAAAAACTGTTTTTT
TRBJ2-2 | TRBD1 | TRBV18 | CASSPSVRQGFFSAGELFF | TGTGCCAGCTCACCATCGGTGAGACAGGGCTTTTTCTCCGCCGGGGAGCTGTTTTTT
TRBJ2-7 | - | TRBV4-3 | CASSQDLVQAYEQYF | TGCGCCAGCAGCCAAGATCTAGTACAGGCCTACGAGCAGTACTTC
TRBJ2-4 | - | TRBV5-1 | CASSLDPGLAKNIQYF | TGCGCCAGCAGCTTGGATCCGGGACTAGCCAAAAACATTCAGTACTTC
TRBJ2-5 | - | TRBV7-2 | CASSLGGEETQYF | TGTGCCAGCAGCTTAGGCGGGGAAGAGACCCAGTACTTC
TRBJ2-6 | - | TRBV19 | CASSMDRVANVLTF | TGTGCCAGTAGTATGGACCGTGTGGCCAACGTCCTGACTTTC